Sequencing of this TCR beta chain was carried out in a study of OX40 agonist ivuxolimab in advanced cancers. About the study: People who had prior anti-PD-1, anti-PD-L1 or anti-CTLA-4 therapy could take part, and 40% had some.

General study results and limits: Low levels of normalized T-cell clonal expansion also appeared in some nonresponders. CD4+ T cells averaged fewer expanded clones than CD8+ T cells.

As for this clone: Its antigen is unidentified.

Profiling relied on immunoSEQ multiplex PCR, and the TCRdb table lists in-frame clones only, not all of them. The table shows nearly 50,000 clones, with 70% to 90% occurring only once. The clonotype was recovered from an adult with an advanced solid tumor such as melanoma, head and neck, liver or kidney cancer. The sample was CD4+ or CD8+ T cells sorted from blood, taken in a trial of the OX40 agonist ivuxolimab.

CDR3: CASTTSSGSAYNEQFF. The CDR3 DNA follows: TGCGCCAGCACCACCTCTAGCGGTTCTGCCTACAATGAGCAGTTCTTC. The chain recombines TRBV10-2 with TRBJ2-1, with 7 bases fitting TRBD2. With V trimmed by 7 bases and J by 2 bases, 11 bases remained unmatched. CDR1 is WSHSY, CDR2 SAAADI, per germline. The CDR3 loop spans 16 amino acids.